The T cell receptor (beta chain) described here comes from a study of T cells after yellow fever vaccination. Germline loops: CDR1 SGHVS, CDR2 FNYEAQ. Trimming took off 3 bases at V and 3 bases at J, with 17 bases between the two ends. The CDR3 is 16 residues long. Study results and caveats: Among all clonotypes, a small share was observed in both CD4 and CD8 compartments. Clones that expanded after primary vaccination mostly reappeared after the booster (roughly 96% CD4, 75% to 90% CD8).

5'RACE template switching added a universal primer site and UMIs to TCR cDNA. One entry per CDR3 protein, called by TCRdb with MiXCR from the 5' RACE reads. The table records 450,000 to 600,000 distinct CDR3 sequences, 13% of them present only once. As concerns this clonotype: Its antigen is currently unknown.

The sample was PBMCs, taken on the day of the yellow fever booster vaccination. This TCR was recovered from a man aged 30-40 years who received the YFV17D yellow fever vaccine. V and J are TRBV7-6 and TRBJ2-5, with D perhaps matching TRBD1 (6 bases). CDR3 DNA: TGTGCCAGCAGCTTGCAGGGGTCCGTTTATAAAGAGACCCAGTACTTC. Protein product: CASSLQGSVYKETQYF.